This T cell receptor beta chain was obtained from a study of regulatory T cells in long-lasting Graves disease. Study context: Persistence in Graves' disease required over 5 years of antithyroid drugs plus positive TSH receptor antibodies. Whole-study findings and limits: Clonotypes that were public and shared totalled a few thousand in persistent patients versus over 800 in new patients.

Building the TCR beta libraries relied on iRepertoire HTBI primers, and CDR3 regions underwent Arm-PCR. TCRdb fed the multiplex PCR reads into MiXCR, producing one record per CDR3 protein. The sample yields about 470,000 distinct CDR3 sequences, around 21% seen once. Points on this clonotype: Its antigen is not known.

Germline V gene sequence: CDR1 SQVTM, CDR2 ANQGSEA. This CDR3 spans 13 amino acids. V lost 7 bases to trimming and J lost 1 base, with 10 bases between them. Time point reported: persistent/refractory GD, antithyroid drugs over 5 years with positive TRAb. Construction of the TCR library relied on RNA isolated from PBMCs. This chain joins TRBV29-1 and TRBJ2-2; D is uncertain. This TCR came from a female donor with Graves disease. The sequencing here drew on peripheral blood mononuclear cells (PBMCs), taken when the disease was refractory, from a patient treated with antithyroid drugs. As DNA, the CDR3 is TGCAGCGGTAGGGTAGGGAACACCGGGGAGCTGTTTTTT. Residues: CSGRVGNTGELFF.